This T cell receptor (beta chain) is from a study of T cells expressing NK-cell markers. The CDR3 extends over 14 amino acids. Reprocessing the 5' RACE reads, TCRdb reports a single entry for every CDR3 protein and omits DNA. This listing includes roughly 390,000 distinct CDR3 sequences. Sequenced: blood T cells: a sorted CD56 or NKG2C T cell subset, CD4+ or CD8+ T cells, or bulk PBMC T cells (not recorded which). The receptor comes from a woman aged 45-65 years in good health. The chain is built from TRBV12-3 or TRBV12-4 and TRBJ2-1; TCRdb returns TRBD2, unconfirmable since there is no DNA. The CDR3 spells CASSAKRGYNEQFF.